Below, one TCR beta chain is given with its context. This sample was included in a study of OX40 agonist ivuxolimab in advanced cancers. Study in general: The study gave patients intravenous ivuxolimab at 0.01 to 10 mg/kg every 2 weeks.

People who had autoimmune disease history or systemic immunosuppression were excluded. Blood draws occurred at baseline, cycle 4 day 1, and cycle 7 day 1. V lost 3 bases and J 6 bases, leaving 12 bases between the germline ends. The V gene's germline CDR1 is MNHEY and CDR2 SMNVEV (reference sequence). CDR3 length equals 14 residues. Generated by immunoSEQ multiplex PCR, the TCRdb table keeps only in-frame clones and is missing some. The table shows some 57,000 clones, with around 92% occurring only once. This specimen consisted of CD4+ or CD8+ T cells sorted from blood, obtained in a trial of the OX40 agonist ivuxolimab. This receptor was identified in an adult with an advanced solid tumor such as melanoma, head and neck, liver or kidney cancer. The chain has TRBV27 and TRBJ1-5; no definite D call. CDR3 sequence (DNA): TGTGCCAGCAGTTTTCGGGGTGTAGGTCAGCCCCAGCATTTT. Protein sequence: CASSFRGVGQPQHF.